One sample yielded the 21 T cell receptor beta chains listed below, sequenced in a study of blood T cell repertoires in COVID-19. Here immunoSEQ multiplex PCR was the method, and the copy in TCRdb shows in-frame clones only, minus some. Among over 200,000 clones listed, about 80% were seen once. Sequenced material: PBMCs or T cells enriched from blood (not recorded which). These receptors were collected from a man in his forties who had recovered from COVID-19.

This chain uses TRBV19 with TRBJ1-2; 12 nucleotides match TRBD1. Germline values: CDR1 LNHDA, CDR2 SQIVND (reference sequence). The CDR3 spans 17 residues. The V segment lost 7 bases and the J segment 4 bases; nucleotides outside the gene matches: 13. CDR3 DNA: TGTGCCAGTACCCTCCCCGGGACAGGGGGCGCAACCTATGGCTACACCTTC. Encoded protein: CASTLPGTGGATYGYTF.

This chain connects TRBV6-2 or TRBV6-3 to TRBJ2-1; D remains unclear. V lost 2 bases to trimming and J lost 12 bases, with 8 bases between them. Germline CDR1 MNHEY, CDR2 SVGEGT. This CDR3 region has 11 residues. The CDR3 coding sequence is TGTGCCAGCAGTTACGGCTCCGCGCAGTTCTTC. This encodes CASSYGSAQFF.

The rearrangement uses TRBV7-3 and TRBJ2-7; the D gene is possibly TRBD2 (5 bases). The germline gives CDR1 SGHTA, CDR2 FQGTGA. Deletions cut 5 bases from V and 2 bases from J, with 13 bases between. The CDR3 covers 14 residues. The CDR3 nucleotides read TGTGCCAGCAGCCGAGGGAGACGAACCTACGAGCAGTACTTC. Protein sequence: CASSRGRRTYEQYF.

This chain connects TRBV6-5 to TRBJ1-6; no definite D call. The CDR3 totals 13 residues. Trimming shortened V by 8 bases and J by 7 bases, and 12 bases separated the two germline ends. Germline assignment: CDR1 MNHEY and CDR2 SVGAGI. The CDR3 DNA sequence: TGTGCCAGCGAACGGGATGGAAATTCACCCCTCCACTTT. It specifies CASERDGNSPLHF.

In its sample, this clone was seen once. The rearrangement links TRBV2 to TRBJ2-5; tentatively, D is TRBD2 (5 bases). This CDR3 has 13 amino acids. Germline CDR1 SNHLY, CDR2 FYNNEI. Trimming cost V 6 bases and J 9 bases, with 17 bases left between them. The CDR3, as DNA: TGTGCCAGCAGCCCCGACGGGCGAGGGTCCCAGTACTTC. Translation: CASSPDGRGSQYF.

The chain carries TRBV30 and TRBJ1-1; 7 nucleotides agree with TRBD1. The V segment lost 4 bases and the J segment 4 bases; nucleotides outside the gene matches: 6. Germline lookup yields CDR1 GTSNPN and CDR2 SVGIG (reference sequence). The CDR3 has 13 residues. CDR3 protein: CAWKRQGGTEAFF. The CDR3 DNA reads TGTGCCTGGAAAAGACAGGGTGGCACTGAAGCTTTCTTT.

The chain couples TRBV20-1 to TRBJ1-1; weak D call: TRBD1 (6 bases). Germline V gene lookup returns CDR1 DFQATT and CDR2 SNEGSKA (reference sequence). CDR3 length: 10 residues. Trimming cost V 6 bases and J 8 bases, with 10 bases left between them. CDR3 in DNA: TGCAGTGCCACAACAGGGGAAGCTTTCTTT. It translates to CSATTGEAFF.

The chain combines TRBV18 with TRBJ2-7; 9 positions agree with TRBD1. Germline V CDR1 and CDR2: KGHSH, LQKENI. The junction had 4 bases not matched to a gene; V was cut back by 3 bases and J by 1 base. The CDR3 runs 15 residues. CDR3 loop: CASSPKTGGSYEQYF. In DNA, the CDR3 is TGTGCCAGCTCACCGAAGACAGGGGGTTCCTACGAGCAGTACTTC.

This clone occurred once. This chain uses TRBV6-1 with TRBJ2-7; 8 nucleotides match TRBD1. Trimming at V came to 0 bases and at J to 5 bases, leaving 12 bases not matched to a gene. The CDR3 is 17 residues long. Germline lookup yields CDR1 MNHNS and CDR2 SASEGT. The CDR3 reads CASSEAAFSDRDHEQYF. The CDR3 region has the DNA TGTGCCAGCAGTGAAGCTGCCTTTTCGGACAGGGACCACGAGCAGTACTTC.

This clone was detected only once. This CDR3 is CASSLVSGQGAYNEQFF. CDR3 bases: TGTGCCAGCAGCTTAGTTTCGGGACAGGGAGCGTACAATGAGCAGTTCTTC. The gene calls are TRBV7-2 and TRBJ2-1; TRBD1 agrees at 9 bases. Germline loops: CDR1 SGHTA, CDR2 FQGNSA. The CDR3 consists of 17 residues. V was pared by 1 base and J by 4 bases, with 8 bases of the junction left unmatched.

This chain joins TRBV6-5 and TRBJ1-4; D gene unclear. This CDR3 is 15 amino acids long. Germline loops: CDR1 MNHEY, CDR2 SVGAGI. The V gene lost 0 bases and the J gene lost 4 bases, with 9 bases spanning the gap. Here the CDR3 DNA reads TGTGCCAGCAGTTACTCGAGGGAGGGTAATGAAAAACTGTTTTTT. It is translated as CASSYSREGNEKLFF.

The chain has TRBV10-3 and TRBJ1-2; TRBD1 agrees at 9 bases. Trimming removed 2 bases from V and 6 bases from J; junction bases left unmatched: 4. Germline V gene sequence: CDR1 ENHRY, CDR2 SYGVKD. This CDR3 has 14 amino acids. CDR3 coding DNA: TGTGCCATCAGTGAGGACAGGGGGATTCATGGCTACACCTTC. Residues: CAISEDRGIHGYTF.

This clone was detected only once. The rearrangement joins TRBV5-6 to TRBJ2-5, with 8 positions matching TRBD2. CDR1 SGHDT and CDR2 YYEEEE come from the germline V gene. There are 15 residues in the CDR3. The junction had 8 bases not matched to a gene; V was cut back by 2 bases and J by 5 bases. This chain's CDR3 is CASSLVSGSFETQYF. The DNA of the CDR3 is TGTGCCAGCAGCTTAGTCAGCGGGAGTTTTGAGACCCAGTACTTC.

The chain carries TRBV5-1 and TRBJ1-1; weak D call: TRBD1 (6 bases). CDR1 and CDR2 (germline): SGHRS, YFSETQ. The CDR3 covers 17 residues. V was cut by 7 bases and J by 3 bases, with 25 bases left in between. CDR3 DNA: TGCGCCAGCTGGGCCCCTGGGGGGGCCGGCCGGGACACTGAAGCTTTCTTT. Encoded protein: CASWAPGGAGRDTEAFF.

J is TRBJ1-1 and V is TRBV29-1; the D gene is possibly TRBD1 (5 bases). V shed 6 bases and J shed 1 base, with 15 bases lying between them. The CDR3 runs to 14 residues. Germline V lookup: CDR1 SQVTM, CDR2 ANQGSEA. The CDR3, as DNA: TGCAGCGTCTGCGAACGGGGGGGGAACACTGAAGCTTTCTTT. The encoded protein is CSVCERGGNTEAFF.

The CDR3 loop reads CASSQDVVTAEYQETQYF. The CDR3 nucleotides read TGCGCCAGCAGCCAAGATGTAGTGACAGCAGAGTACCAAGAGACCCAGTACTTC. The chain carries TRBV4-3 and TRBJ2-5, with D possibly TRBD1 on 5 matching bases. CDR3 length: 18 amino acids. Trimming took off 0 bases at V and 0 bases at J, with 17 bases between the two ends. Per germline, CDR1 LGHNA and CDR2 YSLEER.

This chain uses TRBV2 with TRBJ2-6, with 8 positions matching TRBD1. Germline V gene data show CDR1 as SNHLY and CDR2 as FYNNEI. J was trimmed by 2 bases and V by 5 bases; bases with no gene match: 5. The CDR3 is 16 residues long. The DNA for the CDR3 is TGTGCCAGCAGTAGACAGGGGTTAGCTGGGGCCAACGTCCTGACTTTC. This encodes CASSRQGLAGANVLTF.

The chain is built from TRBV9 and TRBJ2-1; tentatively, D is TRBD2 (5 bases). Germline V gives CDR1 SGDLS, CDR2 YYNGEE. The length of the CDR3 is 14 residues. The V end was cut by 2 bases, the J end by 9 bases, with 15 bases between. The CDR3 DNA is TGTGCCAGCAGCGTTATACTAGTCGGCAGTGAGCAGTTCTTC. This encodes CASSVILVGSEQFF.

The gene calls are TRBV28 and TRBJ2-3; TRBD2 is a possible D gene (5 bases). Deletions cut 1 base from V and 7 bases from J, with 6 bases between. The germline V gene encodes CDR1 MDHEN and CDR2 SYDVKM. The length of the CDR3 is 12 residues. As DNA, the CDR3 is TGTGCCAGCAGTTTATCCGGGAATACGCAGTATTTT. Amino acid sequence: CASSLSGNTQYF.

The V gene is TRBV21-1, the J gene TRBJ1-1; the table calls TRBD1, which could not be checked here. TRBV21-1 is an annotated pseudogene. CDR3 length: 12 amino acids. The CDR3 sequence: CASTPGAPEAFF. CDR3 nucleotide sequence: TGTGCCAGCACCCCAGGGGCCCCTGAAGCTTTCTTT.

This chain uses TRBV3-1 (or the pseudogene TRBV3-2) with TRBJ1-2; 7 nucleotides agree with TRBD1. Unmatched junction bases numbered 8, after V lost 0 bases and J lost 7 bases. Looked up from germline, CDR1 is LGHDT and CDR2 is YNNKEL (reference sequence). The CDR3 contains 15 residues. CDR3 sequence reads: CASSQDPRGEPGYTF. The CDR3 coding sequence is TGTGCCAGCAGCCAAGATCCCAGGGGGGAGCCTGGCTACACCTTC.